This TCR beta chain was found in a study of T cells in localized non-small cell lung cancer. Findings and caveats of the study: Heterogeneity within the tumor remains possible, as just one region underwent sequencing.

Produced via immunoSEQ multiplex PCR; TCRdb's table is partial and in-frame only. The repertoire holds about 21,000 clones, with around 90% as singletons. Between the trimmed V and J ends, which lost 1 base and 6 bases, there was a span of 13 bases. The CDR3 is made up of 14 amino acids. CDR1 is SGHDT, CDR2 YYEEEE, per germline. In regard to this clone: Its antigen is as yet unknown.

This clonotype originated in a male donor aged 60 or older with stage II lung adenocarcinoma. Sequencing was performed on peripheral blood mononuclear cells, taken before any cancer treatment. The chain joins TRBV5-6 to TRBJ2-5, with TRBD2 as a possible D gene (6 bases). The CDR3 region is CASSLSAGRKTQYF. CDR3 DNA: TGTGCCAGCAGCTTGTCGGCAGGGAGGAAGACCCAGTACTTC.